One sample yielded the 20 T cell receptor beta chains listed below, sequenced in a study of cytomegalovirus exposure and HLA in healthy donors. The PCR ran on 60 Vbeta and 13 Jbeta primers. The table came from immunoSEQ multiplex PCR; TCRdb's copy has only in-frame clones and leaves some out. The sample contains hundreds of thousands of clones, 70% to 90% of which appear only once. Sample: PBMCs. These receptor sequences come from a woman between 18 and 29 years old in good health and CMV-seronegative.

The chain carries TRBV5-5 and TRBJ1-4; TRBD1 might be the D (5 bases). In germline, CDR1 is SGHKS, CDR2 YYEKEE (reference sequence). The CDR3 extends over 14 amino acids. Trimming shortened V by 3 bases and J by 4 bases, and 10 bases separated the two germline ends. CDR3 sequence: CASSYRQGNEKLFF. The DNA for the CDR3 is TGTGCCAGCAGCTATCGGCAGGGTAATGAAAAACTGTTTTTT.

This chain joins TRBV7-8 and TRBJ1-5, with TRBD1 matching over 9 bases. Trimming at V came to 4 bases and at J to 5 bases, leaving 6 bases not matched to a gene. The CDR3 runs to 15 residues. Per the germline V gene, CDR1 is SGHVS and CDR2 is FQNEAQ. In DNA form, the CDR3 reads TGTGCCAGCAGCTCACAGGGGGCTATAGATCAGCCCCAGCATTTT. Its translation: CASSSQGAIDQPQHF.

This chain links TRBV9 with TRBJ1-2; possibly TRBD1 for D (6 bases). The germline CDR1 and CDR2 sequences are SGDLS and YYNGEE. V was trimmed by 0 bases and J by 3 bases, leaving 15 bases between them. The CDR3 is made up of 16 amino acids. DNA of the CDR3: TGTGCCAGCAGCGTAGGGGACACCTTTACCTACTATGGCTACACCTTC. This translates into CASSVGDTFTYYGYTF.

The chain combines TRBV9 with TRBJ1-6; a possible D gene is TRBD1 (5 bases). V was trimmed by 1 base and J by 7 bases, leaving 12 bases between them. This CDR3 has 15 amino acids. Germline V gene data show CDR1 as SGDLS and CDR2 as YYNGEE. CDR3 nucleotides: TGTGCCAGCAGCGTATCGGGGGGAGGCAATTCACCCCTCCACTTT. It encodes CASSVSGGGNSPLHF.

This clone was seen a single time. The CDR3 loop reads CAWSEGAYQPQHF. CDR3 DNA sequence: TGTGCCTGGAGTGAAGGGGCTTATCAGCCCCAGCATTTT. V is TRBV30 and J is TRBJ1-5; D may be TRBD1 (5 bases). The V end was cut by 1 base, the J end by 5 bases, with 9 bases between. This CDR3 comprises 13 residues. Germline values: CDR1 GTSNPN, CDR2 SVGIG (reference sequence).

The chain is built from TRBV2 and TRBJ1-3; no clear D gene. The CDR3 is 15 residues long. The V gene lost 7 bases and the J gene lost 4 bases, with 17 bases spanning the gap. Looked up from germline, CDR1 is SNHLY and CDR2 is FYNNEI. As DNA, the CDR3 is TGTGCCAGCACCCCGTGGGTGACTCAAGGAAACACCATATATTTT. Translating gives CASTPWVTQGNTIYF.

This clone occurred once. The chain carries TRBV19 and TRBJ2-7; a weak D match, TRBD2 (6 bases). The CDR3 loop spans 13 amino acids. The germline V gene encodes CDR1 LNHDA and CDR2 SQIVND (reference sequence). The CDR3 region has the DNA TGTGCTCATGCGGGGACCACAGTTTACGAGCAGTACTTC. Protein sequence: CAHAGTTVYEQYF.

The chain is built from TRBV5-6 and TRBJ2-2; D not certain. The CDR3 covers 12 residues. Germline CDR1 reads SGHDT; CDR2 reads YYEEEE. Trimming took off 3 bases at V and 5 bases at J, with 5 bases between the two ends. The CDR3 protein is CASSYSTGELFF. CDR3 sequence (DNA): TGTGCCAGCAGCTATTCAACCGGGGAGCTGTTTTTT.

The chain has TRBV19 and TRBJ1-5, with D possibly matching TRBD1 (5 bases). The CDR3 is 14 amino acids. Looked up from germline, CDR1 is LNHDA and CDR2 is SQIVND (reference sequence). V was trimmed by 0 bases and J by 7 bases, leaving 10 bases between them. CDR3 residues: CASSIDRDWQPQHF. The CDR3 DNA sequence: TGTGCCAGTAGTATAGACAGGGATTGGCAGCCCCAGCATTTT.

The chain uses TRBV6-4 and TRBJ1-6, with a tentative D call TRBD1 (6 bases). Trimming removed 5 bases at V and 6 bases at J, with 14 bases between. The CDR3 loop spans 15 amino acids. CDR1 and CDR2 (germline): MRHNA, SNTAGT. The CDR3 bases are TGTGCCAGCAGTTCCGAAGGGGGATCTAATTCACCCCTCCACTTT. Protein sequence: CASSSEGGSNSPLHF.

V usage is TRBV7-3 and J usage is TRBJ2-1, with a possible D match to TRBD2 (6 bases). V was clipped by 4 bases and J by 4 bases, with 17 bases between them. The germline gives CDR1 SGHTA, CDR2 FQGTGA. This CDR3 is built from 16 residues. The CDR3 DNA is TGTGCCAGCAGCTCGCGGCCGGGGGAGCAATACAATGAGCAGTTCTTC. Translated, it gives CASSSRPGEQYNEQFF.

The J gene is TRBJ2-5, the V gene TRBV13; 7 nucleotides match TRBD1. V was pared by 0 bases and J by 2 bases, with 6 bases of the junction left unmatched. The germline V gene encodes CDR1 PRHDT and CDR2 FYEKMQ (reference sequence). The CDR3 runs 16 residues. The CDR3 DNA reads as TGTGCCAGCAGCTTAGGGGGGACAGTGTATCAAGAGACCCAGTACTTC. It is translated as CASSLGGTVYQETQYF.

The J gene is TRBJ2-5, the V gene TRBV5-1; tentative D call: TRBD2 (5 bases). Trimming removed 4 bases from V and 3 bases from J, with 13 bases in between. This CDR3 contains 14 residues. CDR1 is SGHRS and CDR2 is YFSETQ in the germline V gene. CDR3 nucleotides: TGCGCCAGCAGCCTCACGACGGGGAAAGAGACCCAGTACTTC. It is translated as CASSLTTGKETQYF.

The V and J genes are TRBV15 and TRBJ2-5; TRBD2 matches at 9 bases. The junction had 10 bases not matched to a gene; V was cut back by 4 bases and J by 7 bases. The germline V gene has CDR1 LNHNV and CDR2 YYDKDF (reference sequence). The CDR3 sequence is 15 residues long. The CDR3 loop reads CATSTTPGLAVTQYF. The DNA for the CDR3 is TGTGCCACCAGCACAACACCGGGACTAGCAGTGACCCAGTACTTC.

The gene calls are TRBV19 and TRBJ1-1; TRBD1 matches at 8 bases. From germline, CDR1 is LNHDA and CDR2 SQIVND (reference sequence). The CDR3 has 14 residues. The ends lost 5 bases at V and 3 bases at J; junction bases unmatched: 5. The CDR3 nucleotides read TGTGCCAGTAGTGGACAGGGAGGAGACACTGAAGCTTTCTTT. Encoded protein: CASSGQGGDTEAFF.

The chain uses TRBV5-4 and TRBJ2-1; 8 nucleotides agree with TRBD2. V lost 6 bases, J lost 9 bases, and 8 bases stayed unmatched. CDR3 length equals 13 residues. Germline CDR1 and CDR2: SGHNT and YYREEE (reference sequence). The CDR3 loop reads CASNAGGAGEQFF. DNA of the CDR3: TGTGCCAGCAATGCGGGGGGCGCGGGTGAGCAGTTCTTC.

In DNA, the CDR3 is TGTGCCAGCAGCAGTCCCGGGACTAGCGGGGGGGACCCCCTCTACAATGAGCAGTTCTTC. As protein: CASSSPGTSGGDPLYNEQFF. The chain uses TRBV9 and TRBJ2-1; TRBD2 matches 16 bases. The CDR3 runs 20 residues. The ends lost 4 bases at V and 3 bases at J; junction bases unmatched: 13. CDR1 and CDR2 from the germline V gene are SGDLS and YYNGEE.

The chain's CDR3 is CASSVGTGTEAFF. The CDR3 nucleotides read TGTGCCAGCAGCGTAGGGACGGGGACTGAAGCTTTCTTT. This chain joins TRBV9 and TRBJ1-1; unclear D gene. Germline CDR1 SGDLS, CDR2 YYNGEE. This CDR3 spans 13 amino acids. V dropped 0 bases and J dropped 5 bases, with 8 bases sitting between them.

This clone appeared once. The genes are TRBV9 and TRBJ2-1; 9 positions agree with TRBD2. CDR3 size: 16 residues. Germline loops: CDR1 SGDLS, CDR2 YYNGEE. V gave up 4 bases and J gave up 7 bases; unmatched junction bases: 12. The CDR3 here is CASSPTASGGSNEQFF. CDR3 DNA: TGTGCCAGCAGCCCCACCGCCAGCGGGGGGTCTAATGAGCAGTTCTTC.

A single count supports this clone. V usage is TRBV19 and J usage is TRBJ1-5; 8 bases are shared with TRBD1. CDR3 size: 17 residues. Germline values: CDR1 LNHDA, CDR2 SQIVND (reference sequence). Trimming at V came to 4 bases and at J to 4 bases, leaving 12 bases not matched to a gene. CDR3 amino acids: CASSTVYRGMENQPQHF. In DNA form, the CDR3 reads TGTGCCAGTAGTACGGTGTACAGGGGGATGGAAAATCAGCCCCAGCATTTT.